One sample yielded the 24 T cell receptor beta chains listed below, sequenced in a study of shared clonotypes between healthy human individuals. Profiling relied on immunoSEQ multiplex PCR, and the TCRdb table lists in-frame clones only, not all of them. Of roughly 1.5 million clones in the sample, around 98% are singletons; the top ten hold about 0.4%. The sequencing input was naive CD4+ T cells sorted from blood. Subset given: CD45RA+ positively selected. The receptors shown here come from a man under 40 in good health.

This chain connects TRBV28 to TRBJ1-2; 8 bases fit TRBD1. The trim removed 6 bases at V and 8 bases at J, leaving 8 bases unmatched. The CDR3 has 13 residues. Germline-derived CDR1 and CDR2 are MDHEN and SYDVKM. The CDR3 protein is CASSPQGARGYTF. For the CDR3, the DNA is TGTGCCAGCAGCCCCCAGGGGGCGCGGGGCTACACCTTC.

The CDR3 nucleotides read TGTGCCACCTCACAGGGGGTTGGAAACACCATATATTTT. Amino acid sequence: CATSQGVGNTIYF. The genes are TRBV11-2 and TRBJ1-3, with 8 bases that match TRBD1. CDR3 size: 13 residues. The J segment lost 3 bases and the V segment lost 10 bases, leaving 5 bases of the junction unmatched. CDR1 and CDR2 from the germline V gene are SGHAT and FQNNGV.

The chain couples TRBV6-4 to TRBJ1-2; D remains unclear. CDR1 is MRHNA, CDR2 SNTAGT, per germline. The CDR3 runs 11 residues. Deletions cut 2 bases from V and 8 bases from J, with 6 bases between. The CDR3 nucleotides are TGTGCCAGCAGTGACGGCTGGGGCTACACCTTC. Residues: CASSDGWGYTF.

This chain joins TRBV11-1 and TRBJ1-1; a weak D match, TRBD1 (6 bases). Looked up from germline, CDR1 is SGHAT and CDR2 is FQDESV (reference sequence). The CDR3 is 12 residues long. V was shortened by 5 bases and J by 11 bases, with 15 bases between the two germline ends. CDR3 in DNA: TGTGCCAGCAGCGAACAACGGGACACGGCTTTCTTT. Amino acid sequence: CASSEQRDTAFF.

The CDR3 protein is CASSGGTEGSTNEKLFF. CDR3 nucleotides: TGCGCCAGCAGTGGGGGTACCGAGGGGTCAACTAATGAAAAACTGTTTTTT. V usage is TRBV10-2 and J usage is TRBJ1-4; possible D gene TRBD1, 5 bases. The CDR3 totals 17 residues. Trimming pared 4 bases from V and 0 bases from J, leaving 15 bases between. The germline gives CDR1 WSHSY, CDR2 SAAADI.

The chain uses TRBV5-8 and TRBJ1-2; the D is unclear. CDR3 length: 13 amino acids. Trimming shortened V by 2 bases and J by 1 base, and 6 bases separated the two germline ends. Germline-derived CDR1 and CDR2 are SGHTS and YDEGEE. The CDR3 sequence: CASSLRGNYGYTF. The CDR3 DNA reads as TGTGCCAGCAGCTTACGGGGTAACTATGGCTACACCTTC.

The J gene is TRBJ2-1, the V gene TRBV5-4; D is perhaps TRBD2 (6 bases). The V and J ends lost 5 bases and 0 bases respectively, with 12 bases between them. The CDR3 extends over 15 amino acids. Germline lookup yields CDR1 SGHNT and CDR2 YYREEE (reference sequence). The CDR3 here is CASRTTGVSYNEQFF. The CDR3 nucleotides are TGTGCCAGCAGGACGACGGGGGTCTCCTACAATGAGCAGTTCTTC.

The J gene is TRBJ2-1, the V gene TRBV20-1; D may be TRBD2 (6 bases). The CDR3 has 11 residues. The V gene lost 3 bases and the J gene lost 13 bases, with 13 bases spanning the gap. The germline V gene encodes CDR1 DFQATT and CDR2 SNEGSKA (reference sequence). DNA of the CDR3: TGCAGTGCTAGGAACCGGAGGGCCCAGTTCTTC. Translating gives CSARNRRAQFF.

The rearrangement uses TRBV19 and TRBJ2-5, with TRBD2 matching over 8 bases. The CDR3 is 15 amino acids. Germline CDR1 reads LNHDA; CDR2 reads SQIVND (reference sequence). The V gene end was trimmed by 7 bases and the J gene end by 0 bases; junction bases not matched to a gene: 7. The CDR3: CASNRAGGNQETQYF. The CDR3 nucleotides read TGTGCCAGTAACCGGGCGGGAGGCAACCAAGAGACCCAGTACTTC.

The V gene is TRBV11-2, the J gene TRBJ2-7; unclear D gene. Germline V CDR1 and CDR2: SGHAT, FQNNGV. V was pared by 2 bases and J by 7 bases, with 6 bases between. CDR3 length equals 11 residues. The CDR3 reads CASSLYSEQYF. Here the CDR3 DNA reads TGTGCCAGCAGCTTATACAGTGAGCAGTACTTC. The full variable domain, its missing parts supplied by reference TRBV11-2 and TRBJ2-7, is EAGVAQSPRYKIIEKRQSVAFWCNPISGHATLYWYQQILGQGPKLLIQFQNNGVVDDSQLPKDRFSAERLKGVDSTLKIQPAKLEDSAVYLCASSLYSEQYFGPGTRLTVT.

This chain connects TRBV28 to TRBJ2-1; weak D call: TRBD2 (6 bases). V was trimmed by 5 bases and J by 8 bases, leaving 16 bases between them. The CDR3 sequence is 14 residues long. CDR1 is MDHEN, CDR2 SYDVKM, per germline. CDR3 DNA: TGTGCCAGCAGTCCCCCCGGGAGATTTCATGAGCAGTTCTTC. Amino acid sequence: CASSPPGRFHEQFF.

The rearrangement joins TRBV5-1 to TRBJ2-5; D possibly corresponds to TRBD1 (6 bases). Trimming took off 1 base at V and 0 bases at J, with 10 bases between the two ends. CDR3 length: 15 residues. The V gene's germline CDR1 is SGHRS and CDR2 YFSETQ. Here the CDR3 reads CASSLLDRYQETQYF. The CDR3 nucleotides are TGCGCCAGCAGCTTGCTCGACAGGTACCAAGAGACCCAGTACTTC. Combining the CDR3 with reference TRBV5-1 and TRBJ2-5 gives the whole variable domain KAGVTQTPRYLIKTRGQQVTLSCSPISGHRSVSWYQQTPGQGLQFLFEYFSETQRNKGNFPGRFSGRQFSNSRSEMNVSTLELGDSALYLCASSLLDRYQETQYFGPGTRLLVL.

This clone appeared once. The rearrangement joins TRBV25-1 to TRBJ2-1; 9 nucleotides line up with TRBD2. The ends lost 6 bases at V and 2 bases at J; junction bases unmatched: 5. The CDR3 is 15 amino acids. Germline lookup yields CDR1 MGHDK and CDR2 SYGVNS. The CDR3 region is CASSSLAGPYNEQFF. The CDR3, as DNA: TGTGCCAGCAGCTCCCTAGCGGGACCCTACAATGAGCAGTTCTTC.

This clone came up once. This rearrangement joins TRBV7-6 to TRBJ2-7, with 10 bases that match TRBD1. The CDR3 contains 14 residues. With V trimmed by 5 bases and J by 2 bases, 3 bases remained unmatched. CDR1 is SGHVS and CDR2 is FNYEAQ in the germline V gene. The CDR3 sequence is CASSRGTGAYEQYF. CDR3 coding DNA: TGTGCCAGCAGCCGCGGGACAGGGGCCTACGAGCAGTACTTC. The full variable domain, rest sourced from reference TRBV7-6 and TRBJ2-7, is GAGVSQSPRYKVTKRGQDVALRCDPISGHVSLYWYRQALGQGPEFLTYFNYEAQQDKSGLPNDRFSAERPEGSISTLTIQRTEQRDSAMYRCASSRGTGAYEQYFGPGTRLTVT.

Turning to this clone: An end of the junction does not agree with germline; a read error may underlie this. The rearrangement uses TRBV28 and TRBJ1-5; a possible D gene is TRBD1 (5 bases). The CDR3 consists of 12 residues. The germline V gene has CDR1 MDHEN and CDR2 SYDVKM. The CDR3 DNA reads TGTGCCAGCAGTTCGCCGGGGACCCCCGGCAATTTT. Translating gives CASSSPGTPGNF. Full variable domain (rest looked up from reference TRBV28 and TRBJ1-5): DVKVTQSSRYLVKRTGEKVFLECVQDMDHENMFWYRQDPGLGLRLIYFSYDVKMKEKGDIPEGYSVSREKKERFSLILESASTNQTSMYLCASSSPGTPGNFGDGTRLSIL.

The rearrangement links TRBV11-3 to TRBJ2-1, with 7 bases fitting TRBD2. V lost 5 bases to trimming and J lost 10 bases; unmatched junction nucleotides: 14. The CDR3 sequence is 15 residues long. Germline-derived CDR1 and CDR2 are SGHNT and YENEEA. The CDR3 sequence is CASSPSGTMKAEQFF. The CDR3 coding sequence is TGTGCCAGCAGCCCATCCGGGACTATGAAGGCAGAGCAGTTCTTC.

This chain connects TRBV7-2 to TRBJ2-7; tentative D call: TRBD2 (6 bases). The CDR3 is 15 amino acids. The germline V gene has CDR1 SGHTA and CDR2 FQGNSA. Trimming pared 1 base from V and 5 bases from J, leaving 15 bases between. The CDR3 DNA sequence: TGTGCCAGCAGCTTAGAGTGGTACGGGAGCAACGAGCAGTACTTC. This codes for CASSLEWYGSNEQYF.

The chain's CDR3 is CASSNRGPQHF. CDR3 sequence (DNA): TGTGCCAGCAGTAACAGGGGACCCCAGCATTTT. The chain employs TRBV28 and TRBJ1-5; 7 bases align to TRBD1. Germline V gene sequence: CDR1 MDHEN, CDR2 SYDVKM. With V trimmed by 5 bases and J by 10 bases, 2 bases remained unmatched. This CDR3 comprises 11 residues.

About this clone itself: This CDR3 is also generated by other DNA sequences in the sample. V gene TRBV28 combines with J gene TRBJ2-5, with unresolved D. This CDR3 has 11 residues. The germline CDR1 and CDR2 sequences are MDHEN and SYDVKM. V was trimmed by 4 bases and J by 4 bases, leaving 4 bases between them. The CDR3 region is CASSSGETQYF. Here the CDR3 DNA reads TGTGCCAGCAGTTCAGGAGAGACCCAGTACTTC.

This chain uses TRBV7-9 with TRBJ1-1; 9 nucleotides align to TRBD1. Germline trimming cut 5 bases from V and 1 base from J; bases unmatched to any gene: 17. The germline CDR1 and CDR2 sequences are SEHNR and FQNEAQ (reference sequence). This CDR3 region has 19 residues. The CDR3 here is CASSTGTGFWGLKNTEAFF. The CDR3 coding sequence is TGTGCCAGCAGCACCGGGACAGGGTTTTGGGGATTAAAGAACACTGAAGCTTTCTTT.

CDR3 amino acids: CASMGAQTQYF. The CDR3 DNA reads TGTGCCAGCATGGGGGCGCAGACCCAGTACTTC. V gene TRBV2 combines with J gene TRBJ2-5; D is perhaps TRBD1 (6 bases). Trimming took off 7 bases at V and 6 bases at J, with 9 bases between the two ends. From germline, CDR1 is SNHLY and CDR2 FYNNEI. The CDR3 has 11 residues. Variable domain in full (rest from reference TRBV2 and TRBJ2-5): EPEVTQTPSHQVTQMGQEVILRCVPISNHLYFYWYRQILGQKVEFLVSFYNNEISEKSEIFDDQFSVERPDGSNFTLKIRSTKLEDSAMYFCASMGAQTQYFGPGTRLLVL.

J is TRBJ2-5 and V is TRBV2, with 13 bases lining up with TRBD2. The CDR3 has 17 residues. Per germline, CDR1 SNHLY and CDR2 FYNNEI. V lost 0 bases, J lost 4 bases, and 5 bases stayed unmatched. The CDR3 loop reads CASSEAGGLAGLETQYF. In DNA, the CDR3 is TGTGCCAGCAGTGAAGCGGGGGGACTAGCGGGACTAGAGACCCAGTACTTC.

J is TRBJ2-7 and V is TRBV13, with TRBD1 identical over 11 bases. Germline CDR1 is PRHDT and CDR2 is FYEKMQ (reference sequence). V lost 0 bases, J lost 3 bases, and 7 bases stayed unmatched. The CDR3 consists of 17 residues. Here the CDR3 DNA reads TGTGCCAGCAGCTTAGGCAGTACGGGACAGGGGGACTACGAGCAGTACTTC. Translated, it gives CASSLGSTGQGDYEQYF.

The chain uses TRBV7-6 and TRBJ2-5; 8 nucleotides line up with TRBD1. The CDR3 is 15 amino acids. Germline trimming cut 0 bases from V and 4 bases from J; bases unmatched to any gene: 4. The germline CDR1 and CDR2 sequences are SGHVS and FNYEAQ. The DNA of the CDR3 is TGTGCCAGCAGCTTAGCCAGGGGGCTGATAGAGACCCAGTACTTC. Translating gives CASSLARGLIETQYF.